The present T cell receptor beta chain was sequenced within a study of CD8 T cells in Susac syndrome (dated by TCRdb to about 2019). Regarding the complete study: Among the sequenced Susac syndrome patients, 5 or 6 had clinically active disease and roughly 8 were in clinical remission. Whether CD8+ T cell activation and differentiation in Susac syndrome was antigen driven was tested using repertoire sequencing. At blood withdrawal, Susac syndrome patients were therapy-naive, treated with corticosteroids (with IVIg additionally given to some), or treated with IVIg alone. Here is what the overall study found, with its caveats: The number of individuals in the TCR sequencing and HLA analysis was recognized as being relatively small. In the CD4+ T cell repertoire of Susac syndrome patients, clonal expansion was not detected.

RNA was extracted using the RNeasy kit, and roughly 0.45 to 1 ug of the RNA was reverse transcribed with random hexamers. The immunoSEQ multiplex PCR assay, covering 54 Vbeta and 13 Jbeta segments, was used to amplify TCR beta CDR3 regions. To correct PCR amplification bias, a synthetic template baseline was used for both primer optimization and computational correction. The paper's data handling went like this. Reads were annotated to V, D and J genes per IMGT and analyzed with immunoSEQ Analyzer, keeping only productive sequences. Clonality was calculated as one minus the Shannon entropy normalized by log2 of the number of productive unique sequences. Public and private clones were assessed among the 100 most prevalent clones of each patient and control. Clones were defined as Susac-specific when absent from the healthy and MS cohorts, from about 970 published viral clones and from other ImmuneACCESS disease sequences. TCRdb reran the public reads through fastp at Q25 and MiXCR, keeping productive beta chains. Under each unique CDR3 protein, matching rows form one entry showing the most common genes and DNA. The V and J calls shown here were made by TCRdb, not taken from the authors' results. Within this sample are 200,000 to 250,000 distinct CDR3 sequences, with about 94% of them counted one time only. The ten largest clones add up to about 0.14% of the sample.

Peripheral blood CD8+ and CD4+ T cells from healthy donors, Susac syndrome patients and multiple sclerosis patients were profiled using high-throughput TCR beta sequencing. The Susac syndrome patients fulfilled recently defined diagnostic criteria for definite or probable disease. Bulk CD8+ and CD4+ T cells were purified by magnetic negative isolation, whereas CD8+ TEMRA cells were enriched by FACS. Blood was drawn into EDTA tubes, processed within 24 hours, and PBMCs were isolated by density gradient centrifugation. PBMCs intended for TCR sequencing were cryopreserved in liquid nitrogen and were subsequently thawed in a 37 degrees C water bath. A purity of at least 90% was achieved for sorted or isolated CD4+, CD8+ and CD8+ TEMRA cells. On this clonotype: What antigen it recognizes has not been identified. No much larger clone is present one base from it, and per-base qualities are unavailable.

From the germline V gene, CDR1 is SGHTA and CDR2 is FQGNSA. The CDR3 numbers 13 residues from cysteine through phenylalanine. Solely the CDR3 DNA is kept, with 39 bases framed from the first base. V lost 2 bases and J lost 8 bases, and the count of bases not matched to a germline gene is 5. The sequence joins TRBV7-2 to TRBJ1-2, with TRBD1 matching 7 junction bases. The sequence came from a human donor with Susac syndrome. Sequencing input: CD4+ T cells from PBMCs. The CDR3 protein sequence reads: CASSLIQGRGYTF. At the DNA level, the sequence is TGTGCCAGCAGCTTAATACAGGGGAGAGGCTACACCTTC.